This TCR beta chain stems from a study of beta chain features in type 1 diabetes. Germline V gene lookup returns CDR1 LGHNA and CDR2 YNFKEQ. V lost 4 bases to trimming and J lost 8 bases, with 20 bases between them. The CDR3 has 16 residues. Reverse transcribing all isolated RNA meant expressed TCRB transcripts were sequenced. Method: immunoSEQ multiplex PCR; TCRdb's copy keeps in-frame clones and lacks some. The sample lists under 350,000 clones, around an eighth occurring once. Overall study results and limits: When Type 1 diabetes patients were examined, their TCRB CDR3s proved moderately but significantly shorter in all four CD4+ subsets.

This clone was picked up a small number of times. No antigen is known for it. The sequencing input was naive CD4+ T cells from blood. The origin of this receptor is a man younger than 45 with type 1 diabetes. The chain has TRBV4-2 and TRBJ1-4, with D perhaps TRBD1 (6 bases). This chain's CDR3 is CASSPSGEGGHEKLFF. The CDR3, as DNA: TGTGCCAGCAGCCCCTCCGGGGAGGGGGGCCACGAAAAACTGTTTTTT.